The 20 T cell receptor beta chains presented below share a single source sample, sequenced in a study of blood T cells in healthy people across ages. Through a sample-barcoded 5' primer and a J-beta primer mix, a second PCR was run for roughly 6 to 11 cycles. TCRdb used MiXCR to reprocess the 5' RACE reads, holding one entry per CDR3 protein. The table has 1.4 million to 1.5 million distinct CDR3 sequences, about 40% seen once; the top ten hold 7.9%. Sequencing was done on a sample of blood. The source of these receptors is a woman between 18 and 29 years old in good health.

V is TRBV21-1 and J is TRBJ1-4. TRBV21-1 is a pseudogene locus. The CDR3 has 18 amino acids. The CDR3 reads CASNEGRGRSPGNEKLFF. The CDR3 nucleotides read TGTGCCAGTAACGAAGGGCGAGGGCGGAGTCCGGGTAATGAAAAACTGTTTTTT.

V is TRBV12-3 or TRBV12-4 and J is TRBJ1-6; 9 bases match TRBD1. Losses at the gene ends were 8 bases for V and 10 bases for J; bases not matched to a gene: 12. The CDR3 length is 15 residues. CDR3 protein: CASGPQGAPQSPLHF. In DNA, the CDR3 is TGTGCCAGCGGACCACAGGGGGCGCCGCAGTCACCCCTCCACTTT.

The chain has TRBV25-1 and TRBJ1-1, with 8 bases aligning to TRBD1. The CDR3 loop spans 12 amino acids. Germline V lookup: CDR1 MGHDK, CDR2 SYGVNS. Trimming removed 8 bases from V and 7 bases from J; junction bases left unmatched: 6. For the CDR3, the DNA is TGTGCCAGCCGGACAGGGCGGGGTGAAGCTTTCTTT. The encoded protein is CASRTGRGEAFF.

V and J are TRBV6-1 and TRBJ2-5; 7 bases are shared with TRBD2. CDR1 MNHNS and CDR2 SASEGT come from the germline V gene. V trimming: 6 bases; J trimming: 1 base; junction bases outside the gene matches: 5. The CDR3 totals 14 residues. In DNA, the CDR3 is TGTGCCAGCAGATTGGGCGGGGGCCAAGAGACCCAGTACTTC. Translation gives CASRLGGGQETQYF.

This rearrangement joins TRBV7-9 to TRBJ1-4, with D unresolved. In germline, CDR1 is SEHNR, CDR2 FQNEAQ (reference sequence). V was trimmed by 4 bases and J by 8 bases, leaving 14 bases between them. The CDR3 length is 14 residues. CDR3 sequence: CASSSDRLGEKLFF. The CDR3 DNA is TGTGCCAGCAGCTCCGACCGGCTTGGGGAAAAACTGTTTTTT.

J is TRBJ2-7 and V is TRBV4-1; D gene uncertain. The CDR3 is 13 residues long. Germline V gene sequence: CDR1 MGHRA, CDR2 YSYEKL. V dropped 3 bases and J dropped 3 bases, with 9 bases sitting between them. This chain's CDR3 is CASSHHSNYEQYF. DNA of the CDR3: TGCGCCAGCAGCCACCATTCCAACTACGAGCAGTACTTC.

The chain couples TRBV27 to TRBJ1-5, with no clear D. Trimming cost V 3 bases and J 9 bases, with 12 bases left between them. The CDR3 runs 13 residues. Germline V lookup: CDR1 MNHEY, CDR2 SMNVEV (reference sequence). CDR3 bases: TGTGCCAGCAGTTTGGGCGGACCCTGGCCCCAGCATTTT. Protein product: CASSLGGPWPQHF.

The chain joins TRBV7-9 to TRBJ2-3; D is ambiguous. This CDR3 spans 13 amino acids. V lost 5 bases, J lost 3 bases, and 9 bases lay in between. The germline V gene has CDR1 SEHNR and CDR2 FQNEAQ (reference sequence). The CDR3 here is CASSNPLTDTQYF. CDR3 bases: TGTGCCAGCAGCAACCCCCTGACAGATACGCAGTATTTT.

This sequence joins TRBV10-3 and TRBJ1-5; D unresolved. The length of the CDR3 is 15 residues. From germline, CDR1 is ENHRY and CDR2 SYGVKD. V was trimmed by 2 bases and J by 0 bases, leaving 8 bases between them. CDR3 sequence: CAISEGVTSNQPQHF. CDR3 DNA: TGTGCCATCAGTGAGGGAGTAACTAGCAATCAGCCCCAGCATTTT.

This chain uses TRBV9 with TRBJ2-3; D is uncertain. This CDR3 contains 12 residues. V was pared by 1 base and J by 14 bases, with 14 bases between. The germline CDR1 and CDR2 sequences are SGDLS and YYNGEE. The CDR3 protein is CASSVSGLSMYF. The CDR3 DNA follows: TGTGCCAGCAGCGTAAGTGGTCTATCCATGTATTTT.

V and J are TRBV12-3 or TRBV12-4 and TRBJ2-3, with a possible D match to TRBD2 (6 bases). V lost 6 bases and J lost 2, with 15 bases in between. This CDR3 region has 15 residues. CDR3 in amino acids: CASRPGEEFTDTQYF. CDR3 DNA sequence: TGTGCCAGCAGGCCGGGGGAGGAGTTCACAGATACGCAGTATTTT.

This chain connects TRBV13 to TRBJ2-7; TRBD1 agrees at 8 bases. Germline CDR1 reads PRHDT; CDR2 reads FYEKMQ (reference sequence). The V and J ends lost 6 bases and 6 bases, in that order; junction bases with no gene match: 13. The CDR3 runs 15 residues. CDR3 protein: CASSQGANQLSEQYF. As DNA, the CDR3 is TGTGCCAGCAGTCAGGGGGCTAATCAACTAAGCGAGCAGTACTTC.

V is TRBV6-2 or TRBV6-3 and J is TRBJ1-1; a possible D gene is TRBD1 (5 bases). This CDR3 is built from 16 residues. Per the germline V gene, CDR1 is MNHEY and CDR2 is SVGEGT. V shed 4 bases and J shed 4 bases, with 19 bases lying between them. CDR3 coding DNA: TGTGCCAGCAGTTCACCTCAGATAGTGGGGGGCACTGAAGCTTTCTTT. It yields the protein CASSSPQIVGGTEAFF.

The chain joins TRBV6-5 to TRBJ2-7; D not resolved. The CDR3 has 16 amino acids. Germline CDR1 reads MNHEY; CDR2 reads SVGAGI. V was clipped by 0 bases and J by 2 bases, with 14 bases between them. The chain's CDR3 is CASSYSMAAATYEQYF. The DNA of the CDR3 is TGTGCCAGCAGTTACTCGATGGCGGCAGCCACCTACGAGCAGTACTTC.

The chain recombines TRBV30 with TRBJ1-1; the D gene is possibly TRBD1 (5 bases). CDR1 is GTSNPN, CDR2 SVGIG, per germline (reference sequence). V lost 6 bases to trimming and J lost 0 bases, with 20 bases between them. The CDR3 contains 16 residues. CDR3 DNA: TGTGCCTGCCGAGGCCGGGGACTGTACATGAACACTGAAGCTTTCTTT. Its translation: CACRGRGLYMNTEAFF.

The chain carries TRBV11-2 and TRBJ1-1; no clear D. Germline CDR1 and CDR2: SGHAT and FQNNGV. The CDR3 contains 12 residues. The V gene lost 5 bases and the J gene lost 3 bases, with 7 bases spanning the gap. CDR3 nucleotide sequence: TGTGCCAGCAGCCCTGAGGACACTGAAGCTTTCTTT. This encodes CASSPEDTEAFF.

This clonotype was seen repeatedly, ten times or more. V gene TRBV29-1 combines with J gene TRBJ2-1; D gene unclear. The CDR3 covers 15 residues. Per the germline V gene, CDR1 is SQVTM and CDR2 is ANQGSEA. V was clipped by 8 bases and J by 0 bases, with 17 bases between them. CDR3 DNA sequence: TGCAGCTTGACCCCGGGTTATAGCTCCTACAATGAGCAGTTCTTC. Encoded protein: CSLTPGYSSYNEQFF.

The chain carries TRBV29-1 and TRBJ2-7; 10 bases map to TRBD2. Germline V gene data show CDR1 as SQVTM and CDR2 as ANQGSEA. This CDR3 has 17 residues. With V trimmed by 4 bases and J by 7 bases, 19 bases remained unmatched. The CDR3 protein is CSVVLDGLAGARGEQYF. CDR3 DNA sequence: TGCAGCGTTGTGTTAGATGGGCTAGCGGGAGCTAGGGGTGAGCAGTACTTC.

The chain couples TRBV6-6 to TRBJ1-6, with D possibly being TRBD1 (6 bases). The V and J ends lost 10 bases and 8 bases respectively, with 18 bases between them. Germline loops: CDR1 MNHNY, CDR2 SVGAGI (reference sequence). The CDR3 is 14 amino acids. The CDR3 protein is CATYGRAGDSPLHF. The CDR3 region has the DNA TGTGCCACCTATGGCCGGGCAGGGGATTCACCCCTCCACTTT.

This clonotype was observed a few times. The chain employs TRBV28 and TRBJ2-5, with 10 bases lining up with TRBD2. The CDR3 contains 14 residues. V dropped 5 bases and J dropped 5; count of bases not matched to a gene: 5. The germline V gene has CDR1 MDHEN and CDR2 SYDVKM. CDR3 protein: CASSPLAGRETQYF. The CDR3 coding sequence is TGTGCCAGCAGTCCACTAGCGGGGCGGGAGACCCAGTACTTC.